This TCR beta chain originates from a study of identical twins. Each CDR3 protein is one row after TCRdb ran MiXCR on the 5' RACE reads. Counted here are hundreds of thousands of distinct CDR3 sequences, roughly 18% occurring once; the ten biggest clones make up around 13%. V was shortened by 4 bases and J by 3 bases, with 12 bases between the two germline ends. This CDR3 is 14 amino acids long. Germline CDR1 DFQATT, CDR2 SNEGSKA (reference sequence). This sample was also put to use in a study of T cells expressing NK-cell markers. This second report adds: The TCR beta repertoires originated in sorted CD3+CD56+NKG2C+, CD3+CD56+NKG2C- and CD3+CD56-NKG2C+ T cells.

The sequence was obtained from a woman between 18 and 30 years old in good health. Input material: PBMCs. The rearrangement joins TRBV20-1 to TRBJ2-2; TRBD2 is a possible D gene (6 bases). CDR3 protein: CSAKRGVDTGELFF. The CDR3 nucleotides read TGCAGTGCTAAGCGCGGGGTGGACACCGGGGAGCTGTTTTTT.